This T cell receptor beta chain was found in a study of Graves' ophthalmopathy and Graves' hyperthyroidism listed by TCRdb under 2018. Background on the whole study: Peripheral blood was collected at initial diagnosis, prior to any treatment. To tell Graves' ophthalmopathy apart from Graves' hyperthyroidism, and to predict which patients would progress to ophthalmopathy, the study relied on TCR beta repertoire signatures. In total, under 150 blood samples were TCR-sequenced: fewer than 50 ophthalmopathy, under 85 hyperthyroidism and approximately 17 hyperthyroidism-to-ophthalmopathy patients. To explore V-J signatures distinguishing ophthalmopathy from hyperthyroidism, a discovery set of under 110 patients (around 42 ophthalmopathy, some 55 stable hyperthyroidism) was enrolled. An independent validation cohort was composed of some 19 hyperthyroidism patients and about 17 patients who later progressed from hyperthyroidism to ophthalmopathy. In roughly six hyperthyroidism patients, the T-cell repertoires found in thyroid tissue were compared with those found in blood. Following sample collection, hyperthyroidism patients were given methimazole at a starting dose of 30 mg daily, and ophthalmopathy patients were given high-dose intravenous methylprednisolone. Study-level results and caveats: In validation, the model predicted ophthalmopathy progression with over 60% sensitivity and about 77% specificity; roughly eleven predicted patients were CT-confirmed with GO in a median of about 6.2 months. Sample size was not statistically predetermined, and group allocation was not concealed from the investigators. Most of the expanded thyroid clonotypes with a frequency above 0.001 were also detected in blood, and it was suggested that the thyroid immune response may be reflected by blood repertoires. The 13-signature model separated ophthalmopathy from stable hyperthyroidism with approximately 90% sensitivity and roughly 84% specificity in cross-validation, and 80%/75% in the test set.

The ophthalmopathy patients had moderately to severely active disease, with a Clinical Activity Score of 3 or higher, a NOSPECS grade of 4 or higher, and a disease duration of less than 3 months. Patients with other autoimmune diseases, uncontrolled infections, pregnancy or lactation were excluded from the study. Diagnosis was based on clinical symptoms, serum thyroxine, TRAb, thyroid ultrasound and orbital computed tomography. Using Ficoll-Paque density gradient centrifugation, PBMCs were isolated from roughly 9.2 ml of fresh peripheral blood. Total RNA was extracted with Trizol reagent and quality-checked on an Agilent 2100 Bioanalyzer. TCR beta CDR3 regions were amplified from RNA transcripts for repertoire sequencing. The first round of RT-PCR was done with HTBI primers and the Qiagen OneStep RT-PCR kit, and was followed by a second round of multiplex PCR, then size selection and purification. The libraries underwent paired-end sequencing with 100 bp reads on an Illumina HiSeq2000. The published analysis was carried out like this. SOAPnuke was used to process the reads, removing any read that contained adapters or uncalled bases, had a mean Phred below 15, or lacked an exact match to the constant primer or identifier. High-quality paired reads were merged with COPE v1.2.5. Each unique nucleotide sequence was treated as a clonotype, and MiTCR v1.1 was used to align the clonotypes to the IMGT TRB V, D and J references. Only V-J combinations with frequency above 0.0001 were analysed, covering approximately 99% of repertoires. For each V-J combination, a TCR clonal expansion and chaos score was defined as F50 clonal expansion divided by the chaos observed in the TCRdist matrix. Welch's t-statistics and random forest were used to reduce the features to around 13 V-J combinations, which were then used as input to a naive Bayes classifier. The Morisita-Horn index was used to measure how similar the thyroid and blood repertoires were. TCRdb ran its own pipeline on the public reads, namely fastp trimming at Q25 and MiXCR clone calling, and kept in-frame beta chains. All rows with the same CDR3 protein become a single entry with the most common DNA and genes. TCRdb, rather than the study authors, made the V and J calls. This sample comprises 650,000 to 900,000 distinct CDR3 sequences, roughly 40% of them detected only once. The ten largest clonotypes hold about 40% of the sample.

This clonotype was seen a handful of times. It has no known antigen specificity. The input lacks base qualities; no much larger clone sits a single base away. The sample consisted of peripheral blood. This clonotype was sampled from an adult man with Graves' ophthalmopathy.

The bases are TGTGCCAGCAGGACGGTTGGGACAGGGGGCATGAACGAGCAGTACTTC. Its amino acids are CASRTVGTGGMNEQYF. The chain couples TRBV2 to TRBJ2-7; TRBD1 aligns with 12 central bases. The CDR3 covers 16 residues, taking in both the cysteine and the phenylalanine. Of the read, only the CDR3 DNA is kept; its 48 bases are in frame from base 1. Trimmed from V: 6 bases; trimmed from J: 5 bases; junction bases lacking a gene match: 11. The germline V gene yields SNHLY for CDR1 and FYNNEI for CDR2. With all but the CDR3 taken from the reference TRBV2 and TRBJ2-7 genes, the full variable domain is: EPEVTQTPSHQVTQMGQEVILRCVPISNHLYFYWYRQILGQKVEFLVSFYNNEISEKSEIFDDQFSVERPDGSNFTLKIRSTKLEDSAMYFCASRTVGTGGMNEQYFGPGTRLTVT.